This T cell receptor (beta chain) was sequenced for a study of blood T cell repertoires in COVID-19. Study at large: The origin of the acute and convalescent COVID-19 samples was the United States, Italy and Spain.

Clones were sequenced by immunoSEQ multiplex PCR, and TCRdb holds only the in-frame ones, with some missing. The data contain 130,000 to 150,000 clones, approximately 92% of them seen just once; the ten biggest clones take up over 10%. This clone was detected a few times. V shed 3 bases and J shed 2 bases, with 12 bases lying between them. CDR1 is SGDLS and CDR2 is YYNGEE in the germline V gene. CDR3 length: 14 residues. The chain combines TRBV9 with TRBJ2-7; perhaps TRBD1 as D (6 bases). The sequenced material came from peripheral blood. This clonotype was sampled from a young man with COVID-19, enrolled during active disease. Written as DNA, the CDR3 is TGTGCCAGCAGCGGCCGGGACACGGCCTACGAGCAGTACTTC. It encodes CASSGRDTAYEQYF.